This T cell receptor (beta chain) was identified in a study of CD8 T cells in ankylosing spondylitis. As regards this clonotype: The target antigen is unknown.

Study results and caveats: It appeared that ankylosing spondylitis blood was characterized by a TCR beta motif of under ten highly homologous variants.

MiXCR, run by TCRdb on the 5' RACE reads, gives a single entry per CDR3 protein. The table includes around 540,000 distinct CDR3 sequences, roughly 13% detected once. The CDR3 covers 13 residues. CDR1 is PRHDT, CDR2 FYEKMQ, per germline (reference sequence). V dropped 0 bases and J dropped 10 bases, with 10 bases sitting between them. Sequencing used blood, either unsorted or a sorted T cell fraction (not recorded which). The chain joins TRBV13 to TRBJ2-1; possibly TRBD2 for D (6 bases). The receptor was derived from a male donor with ankylosing spondylitis. CDR3: CASSLGYSGEQFF. Written as DNA, the CDR3 is TGTGCCAGCAGCTTAGGCTATAGCGGCGAGCAGTTCTTC.